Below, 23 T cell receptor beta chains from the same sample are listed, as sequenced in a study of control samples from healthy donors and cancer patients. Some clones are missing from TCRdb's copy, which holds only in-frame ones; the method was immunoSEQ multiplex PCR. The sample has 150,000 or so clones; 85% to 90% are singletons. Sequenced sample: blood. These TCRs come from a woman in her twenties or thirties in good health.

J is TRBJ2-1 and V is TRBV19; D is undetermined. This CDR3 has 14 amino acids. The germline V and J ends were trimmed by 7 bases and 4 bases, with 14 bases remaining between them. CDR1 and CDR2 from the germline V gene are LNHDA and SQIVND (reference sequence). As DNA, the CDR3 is TGTGCCAGTACCCCAGGAAGAGTTTACAATGAGCAGTTCTTC. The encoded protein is CASTPGRVYNEQFF.

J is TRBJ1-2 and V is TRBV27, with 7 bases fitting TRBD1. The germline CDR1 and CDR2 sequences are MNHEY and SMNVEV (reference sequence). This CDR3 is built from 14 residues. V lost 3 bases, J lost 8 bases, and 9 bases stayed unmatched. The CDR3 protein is CASSFRSSGGGYTF. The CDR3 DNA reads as TGTGCCAGCAGTTTCAGGTCCTCAGGGGGAGGCTACACCTTC.

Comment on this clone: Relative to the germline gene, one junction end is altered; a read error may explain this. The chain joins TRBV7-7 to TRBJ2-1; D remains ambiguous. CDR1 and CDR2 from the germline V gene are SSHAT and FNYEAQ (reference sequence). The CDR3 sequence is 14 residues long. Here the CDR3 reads CASSFRFSYNEQFF. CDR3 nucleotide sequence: TGTGCTAGCAGCTTCCGCTTCTCCTACAATGAGCAGTTCTTC.

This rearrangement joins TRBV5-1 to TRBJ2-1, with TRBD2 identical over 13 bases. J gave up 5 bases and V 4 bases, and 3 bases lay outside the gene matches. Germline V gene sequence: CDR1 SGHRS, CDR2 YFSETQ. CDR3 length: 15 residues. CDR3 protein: CASSPGTSGDNEQFF. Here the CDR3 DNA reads TGCGCCAGCAGCCCGGGGACTAGCGGGGACAATGAGCAGTTCTTC.

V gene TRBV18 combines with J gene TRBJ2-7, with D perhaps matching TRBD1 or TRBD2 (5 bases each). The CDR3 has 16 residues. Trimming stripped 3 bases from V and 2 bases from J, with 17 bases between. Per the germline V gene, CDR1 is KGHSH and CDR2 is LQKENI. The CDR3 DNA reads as TGTGCCAGCTCACCGAGATCCGGGACGGGAACCTACGAGCAGTACTTC. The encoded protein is CASSPRSGTGTYEQYF.

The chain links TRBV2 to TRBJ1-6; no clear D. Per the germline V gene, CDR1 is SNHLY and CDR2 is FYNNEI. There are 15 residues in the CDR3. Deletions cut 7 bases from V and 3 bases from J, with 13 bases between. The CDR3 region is CASIPQVGYNSPLHF. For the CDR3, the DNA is TGTGCCAGCATCCCTCAAGTAGGCTATAATTCACCCCTCCACTTT.

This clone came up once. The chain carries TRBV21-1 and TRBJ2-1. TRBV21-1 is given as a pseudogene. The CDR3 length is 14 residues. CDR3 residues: CASSTRDGDNEQFF. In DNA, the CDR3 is TGTGCCAGCAGCACCCGGGACGGAGACAATGAGCAGTTCTTC.

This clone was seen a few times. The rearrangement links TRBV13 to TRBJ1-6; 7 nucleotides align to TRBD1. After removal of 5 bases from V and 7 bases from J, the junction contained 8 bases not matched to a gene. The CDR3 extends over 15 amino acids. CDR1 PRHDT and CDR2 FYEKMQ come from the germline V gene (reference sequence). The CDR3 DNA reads TGTGCCAGCAGCAATAGACAGGGCCCCAATTCACCCCTCCACTTT. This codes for CASSNRQGPNSPLHF.

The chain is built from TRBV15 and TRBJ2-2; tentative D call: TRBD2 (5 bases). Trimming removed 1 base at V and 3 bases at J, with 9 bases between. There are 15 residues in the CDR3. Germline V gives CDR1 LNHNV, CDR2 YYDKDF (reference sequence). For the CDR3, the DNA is TGTGCCACCAGCAGAGGTTTCGGGGACACCGGGGAGCTGTTTTTT. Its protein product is CATSRGFGDTGELFF.

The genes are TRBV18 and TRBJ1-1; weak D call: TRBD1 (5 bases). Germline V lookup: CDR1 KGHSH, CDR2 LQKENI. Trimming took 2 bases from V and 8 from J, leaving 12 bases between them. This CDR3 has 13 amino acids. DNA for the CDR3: TGTGCCAGCTCACCAGTCACACGGGGCGAAGCTTTCTTT. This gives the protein CASSPVTRGEAFF.

The CDR3, as DNA: TGTGCCAGCAGTTACGGGGGTGGGATGAACACTGAAGCTTTCTTT. It encodes CASSYGGGMNTEAFF. The chain carries TRBV6-5 and TRBJ1-1, with a weak D call TRBD1 (5 bases). V lost 2 bases, J lost 0 bases, and 10 bases lay in between. The germline gives CDR1 MNHEY, CDR2 SVGAGI. CDR3 length: 15 residues.

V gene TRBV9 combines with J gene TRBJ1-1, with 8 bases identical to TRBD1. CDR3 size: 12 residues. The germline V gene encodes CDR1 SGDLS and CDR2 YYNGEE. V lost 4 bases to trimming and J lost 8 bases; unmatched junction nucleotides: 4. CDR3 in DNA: TGTGCCAGCAGCACTGGGACAGGCGAAGCTTTCTTT. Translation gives CASSTGTGEAFF.

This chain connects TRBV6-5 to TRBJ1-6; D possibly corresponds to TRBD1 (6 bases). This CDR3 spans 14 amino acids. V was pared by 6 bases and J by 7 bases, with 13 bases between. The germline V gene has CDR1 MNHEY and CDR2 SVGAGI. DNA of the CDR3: TGTGCCAGCAGGCCCGGGACACAGAATTCACCCCTCCACTTT. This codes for CASRPGTQNSPLHF.

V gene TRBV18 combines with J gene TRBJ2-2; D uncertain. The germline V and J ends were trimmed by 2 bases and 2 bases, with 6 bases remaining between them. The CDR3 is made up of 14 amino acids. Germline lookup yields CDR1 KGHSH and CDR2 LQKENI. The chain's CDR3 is CASSPDPNTGELFF. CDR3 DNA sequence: TGTGCCAGCTCACCAGACCCTAACACCGGGGAGCTGTTTTTT.

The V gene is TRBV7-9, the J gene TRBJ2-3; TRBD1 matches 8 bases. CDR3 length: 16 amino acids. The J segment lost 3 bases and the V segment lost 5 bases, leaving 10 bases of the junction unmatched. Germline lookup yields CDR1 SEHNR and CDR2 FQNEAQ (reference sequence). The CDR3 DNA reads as TGTGCCAGCAGCCGTCTTTTAGGACAGGGAACAGATACGCAGTATTTT. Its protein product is CASSRLLGQGTDTQYF. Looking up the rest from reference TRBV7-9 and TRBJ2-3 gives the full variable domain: DTGVSQNPRHKITKRGQNVTFRCDPISEHNRLYWYRQTLGQGPEFLTYFQNEAQLEKSRLLSDRFSAERPKGSFSTLEIQRTEQGDSAMYLCASSRLLGQGTDTQYFGPGTRLTVL.

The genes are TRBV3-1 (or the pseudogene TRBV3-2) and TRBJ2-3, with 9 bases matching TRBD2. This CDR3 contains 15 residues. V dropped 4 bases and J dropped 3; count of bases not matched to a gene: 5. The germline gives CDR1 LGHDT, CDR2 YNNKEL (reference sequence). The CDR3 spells CASSLGLASTDTQYF. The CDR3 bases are TGTGCCAGCAGCCTTGGACTAGCGTCAACAGATACGCAGTATTTT.

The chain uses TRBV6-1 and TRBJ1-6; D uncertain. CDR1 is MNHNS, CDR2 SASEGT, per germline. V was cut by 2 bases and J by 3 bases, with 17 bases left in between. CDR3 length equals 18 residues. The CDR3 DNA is TGTGCCAGCAGTGAACAAGGTCGGGCAGTCTACTATAATTCACCCCTCCACTTT. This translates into CASSEQGRAVYYNSPLHF.

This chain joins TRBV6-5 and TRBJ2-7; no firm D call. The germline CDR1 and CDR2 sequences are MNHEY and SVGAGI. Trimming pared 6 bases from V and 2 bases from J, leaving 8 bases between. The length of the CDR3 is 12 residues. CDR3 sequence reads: CASRGGAYEQYF. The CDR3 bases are TGTGCCAGCAGGGGCGGCGCCTACGAGCAGTACTTC.

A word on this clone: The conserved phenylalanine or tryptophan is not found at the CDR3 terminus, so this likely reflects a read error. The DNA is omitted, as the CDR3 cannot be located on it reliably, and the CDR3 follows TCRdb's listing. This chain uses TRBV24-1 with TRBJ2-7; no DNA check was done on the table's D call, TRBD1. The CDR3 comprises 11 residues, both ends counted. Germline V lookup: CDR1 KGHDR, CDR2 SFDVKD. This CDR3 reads CATSDPDRECA.

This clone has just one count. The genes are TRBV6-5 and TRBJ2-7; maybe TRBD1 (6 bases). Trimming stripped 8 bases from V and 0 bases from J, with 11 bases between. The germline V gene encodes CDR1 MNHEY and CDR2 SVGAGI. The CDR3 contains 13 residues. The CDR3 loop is CASGRTDSYEQYV. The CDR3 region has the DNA TGTGCCAGCGGCCGGACAGACTCCTACGAGCAGTACGTC.

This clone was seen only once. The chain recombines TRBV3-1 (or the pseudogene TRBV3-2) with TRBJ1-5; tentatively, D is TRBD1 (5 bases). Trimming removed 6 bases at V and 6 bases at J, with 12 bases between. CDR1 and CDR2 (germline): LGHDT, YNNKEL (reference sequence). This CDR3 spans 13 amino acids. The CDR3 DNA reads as TGTGCCAGCAGTGGCGACGGGGGTCAGCCCCAGCATTTT. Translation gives CASSGDGGQPQHF.

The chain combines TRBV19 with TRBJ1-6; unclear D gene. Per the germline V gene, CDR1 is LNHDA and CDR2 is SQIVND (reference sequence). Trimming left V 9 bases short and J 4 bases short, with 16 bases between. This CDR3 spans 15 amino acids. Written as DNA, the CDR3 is TGTGCCAGCCGTACGGCGGGATCTTATAATTCACCCCTCCACTTT. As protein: CASRTAGSYNSPLHF.

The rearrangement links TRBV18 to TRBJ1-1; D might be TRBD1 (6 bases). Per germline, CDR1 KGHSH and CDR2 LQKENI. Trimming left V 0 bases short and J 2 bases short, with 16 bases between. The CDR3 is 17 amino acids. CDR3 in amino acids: CASSPPFGGVKNTEAFF. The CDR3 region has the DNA TGTGCCAGCTCACCACCCTTCGGGGGCGTGAAAAACACTGAAGCTTTCTTT.